The rows below give T cell receptor beta chains drawn from one sample of a study of blood T cell repertoires in COVID-19. Clones were sequenced by immunoSEQ multiplex PCR, and TCRdb holds only the in-frame ones, with some missing. The sample shows roughly 200,000 clones, approximately 87% of them seen only once. Input material: peripheral blood. The receptors shown here come from a man between 60 and 70 years old who had recovered from COVID-19. CDR3s include the opening cysteine and the closing phenylalanine or tryptophan. The order of the fields is V gene, CDR3 length, D gene, J gene, clone size, CDR3 protein, CDR3 DNA. The D gene is left open where the match is weak. The listing skips clone size in some rows; elsewhere it reads once, few, many or a size class.

TRBV19	14	NA	TRBJ1-5	NA	CASSLVGHNQPQHF	TGTGCCAGTAGTTTGGTCGGTCACAATCAGCCCCAGCATTTT
TRBV7-6	14	TRBD1	TRBJ2-7	NA	CASSVEDRGREQYF	TGTGCCAGCAGCGTCGAGGACAGGGGGCGCGAGCAGTACTTC
TRBV5-1	15	TRBD2	TRBJ2-7	NA	CASSLIGGSSYEQYF	TGCGCCAGCAGCTTGATCGGGGGGTCCTCCTACGAGCAGTACTTC
TRBV5-1	15	TRBD2	TRBJ2-1	once	CASSSLAGSYNEQFF	TGCGCCAGCAGCTCCCTAGCGGGGTCCTACAATGAGCAGTTCTTC
TRBV5-1	17	TRBD2	TRBJ2-3	NA	CASSALLAGDHTDTQYF	TGCGCCAGCAGCGCTCTACTAGCGGGGGACCACACAGATACGCAGTATTTT
TRBV28	14	NA	TRBJ1-1	once	CASRGDRPNTEAFF	TGTGCCAGCAGGGGCGACAGACCGAACACTGAAGCTTTCTTT
TRBV9	17	NA	TRBJ1-6	once	CASSVGPGSSYNSPLHF	TGTGCCAGCAGCGTAGGGCCGGGGAGCTCCTATAATTCACCCCTCCACTTT
TRBV9	13	NA	TRBJ1-1	NA	CASSPPGPGEAFF	TGTGCCAGCAGCCCCCCAGGCCCAGGTGAAGCTTTCTTT
TRBV27	14	NA	TRBJ1-5	NA	CATAPSGLESARHF	TGTGCCACTGCGCCCTCGGGACTTGAATCAGCCCGGCATTTT
TRBV7-9	16	TRBD2	TRBJ2-3	NA	CASSLGRGGLTDTQYF	TGTGCCAGCAGCCTAGGGCGGGGGGGCCTCACAGATACGCAGTATTTT
TRBV28	18	TRBD1	TRBJ1-3	NA	CASRLPGQGPLTGNTIYF	TGTGCCAGCCGGCTGCCGGGACAGGGACCCCTCACTGGAAACACCATATATTTT
TRBV28	15	NA	TRBJ1-5	NA	CASSPSSGSNQPQHF	TGTGCCAGCAGCCCTTCGTCCGGGAGCAATCAGCCCCAGCATTTT